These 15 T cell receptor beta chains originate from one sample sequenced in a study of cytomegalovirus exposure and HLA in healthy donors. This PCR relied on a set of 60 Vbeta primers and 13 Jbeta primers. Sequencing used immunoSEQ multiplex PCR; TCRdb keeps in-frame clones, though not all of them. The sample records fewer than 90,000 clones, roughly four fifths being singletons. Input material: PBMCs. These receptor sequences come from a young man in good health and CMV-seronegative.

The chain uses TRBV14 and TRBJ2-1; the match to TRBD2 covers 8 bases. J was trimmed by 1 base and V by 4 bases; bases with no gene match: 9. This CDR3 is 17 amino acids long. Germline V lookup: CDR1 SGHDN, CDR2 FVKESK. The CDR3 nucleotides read TGTGCCAGCAGCCTGCGGGTGAGCGGGGGATCCTACAATGAGCAGTTCTTC. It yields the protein CASSLRVSGGSYNEQFF. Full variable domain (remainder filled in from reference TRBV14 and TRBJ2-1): EAGVTQFPSHSVIEKGQTVTLRCDPISGHDNLYWYRRVMGKEIKFLLHFVKESKQDESGMPNNRFLAERTGGTYSTLKVQPAELEDSGVYFCASSLRVSGGSYNEQFFGPGTRLTVL.

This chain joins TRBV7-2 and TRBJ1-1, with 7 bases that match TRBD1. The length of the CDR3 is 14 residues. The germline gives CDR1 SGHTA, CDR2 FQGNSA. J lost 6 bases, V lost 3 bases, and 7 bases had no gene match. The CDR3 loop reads CASSLMQGGSEAFF. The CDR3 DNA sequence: TGTGCCAGCAGCTTGATGCAGGGGGGCTCTGAAGCTTTCTTT.

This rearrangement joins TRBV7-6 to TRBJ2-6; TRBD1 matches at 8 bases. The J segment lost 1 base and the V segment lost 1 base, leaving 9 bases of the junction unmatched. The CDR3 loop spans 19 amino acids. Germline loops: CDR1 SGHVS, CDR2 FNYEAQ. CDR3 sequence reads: CASSLGVTGALSGANVLTF. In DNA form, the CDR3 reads TGTGCCAGCAGCTTAGGTGTGACAGGGGCTCTATCTGGGGCCAACGTCCTGACTTTC.

The CDR3 region is CASREGGTGWVEQFF. The CDR3 region has the DNA TGTGCCAGCAGGGAGGGGGGGACAGGGTGGGTTGAGCAGTTCTTC. V is TRBV6-1 and J is TRBJ2-1, with 9 bases lining up with TRBD1. V lost 6 bases to trimming and J lost 9 bases; unmatched junction nucleotides: 12. The CDR3 is 15 residues long. Germline CDR1 reads MNHNS; CDR2 reads SASEGT.

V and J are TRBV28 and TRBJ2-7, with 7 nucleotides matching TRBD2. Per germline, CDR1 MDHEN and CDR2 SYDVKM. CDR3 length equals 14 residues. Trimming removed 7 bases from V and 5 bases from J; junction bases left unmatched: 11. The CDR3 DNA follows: TGTGCCAGCACCCGAGCGGGGTCGGTCGACGAGCAGTACTTC. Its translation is CASTRAGSVDEQYF.

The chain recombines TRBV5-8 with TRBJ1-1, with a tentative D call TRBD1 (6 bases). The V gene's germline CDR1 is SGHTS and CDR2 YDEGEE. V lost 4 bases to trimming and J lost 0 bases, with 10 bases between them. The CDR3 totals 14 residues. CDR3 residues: CASSHRAMNTEAFF. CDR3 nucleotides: TGTGCCAGCAGCCACAGGGCTATGAACACTGAAGCTTTCTTT.

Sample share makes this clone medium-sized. CDR3 region: CAAQAWDTSNEKLFF. The DNA of the CDR3 is TGTGCGGCTCAAGCGTGGGACACCTCTAATGAAAAACTGTTTTTT. The V call is TRBV30, the J call TRBJ1-4; D possibly corresponds to TRBD1 (6 bases). The CDR3 has 15 residues. The germline V gene encodes CDR1 GTSNPN and CDR2 SVGIG (reference sequence).

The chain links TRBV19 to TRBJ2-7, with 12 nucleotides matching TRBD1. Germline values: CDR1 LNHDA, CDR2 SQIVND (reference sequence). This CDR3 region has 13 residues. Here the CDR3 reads CASRGQGAREQYF. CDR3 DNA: TGTGCTAGTCGGGGACAGGGGGCGAGGGAGCAGTACTTC.

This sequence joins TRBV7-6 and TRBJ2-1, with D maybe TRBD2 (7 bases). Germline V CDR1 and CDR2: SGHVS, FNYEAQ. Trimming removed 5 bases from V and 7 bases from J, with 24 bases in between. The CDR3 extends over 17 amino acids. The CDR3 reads CASSPLGGARGRNEQFF. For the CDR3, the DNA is TGTGCCAGCAGCCCTTTAGGGGGGGCGAGGGGAAGAAATGAGCAGTTCTTC.

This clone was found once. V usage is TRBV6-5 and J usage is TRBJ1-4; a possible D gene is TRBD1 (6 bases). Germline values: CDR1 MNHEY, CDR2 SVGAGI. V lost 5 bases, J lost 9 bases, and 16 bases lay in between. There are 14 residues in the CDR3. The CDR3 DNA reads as TGTGCCAGCAGTGAAAGGGCAGGGGAAAAAAAACTGTTTTTT. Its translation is CASSERAGEKKLFF.

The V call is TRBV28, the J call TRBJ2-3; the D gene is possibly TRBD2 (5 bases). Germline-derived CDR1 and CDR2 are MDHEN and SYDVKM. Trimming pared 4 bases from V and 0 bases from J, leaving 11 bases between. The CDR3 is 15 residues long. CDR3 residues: CASSSQRASTDTQYF. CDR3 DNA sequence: TGTGCCAGCAGTTCTCAGAGGGCTAGCACAGATACGCAGTATTTT.

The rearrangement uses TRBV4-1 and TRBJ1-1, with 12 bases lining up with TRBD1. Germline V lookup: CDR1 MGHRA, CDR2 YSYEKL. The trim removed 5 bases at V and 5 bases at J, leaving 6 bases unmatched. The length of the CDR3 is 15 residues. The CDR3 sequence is CASSDRDRGRTEAFF. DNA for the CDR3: TGCGCCAGCAGCGACCGGGACAGGGGGCGTACTGAAGCTTTCTTT.

As DNA, the CDR3 is TGTGCCACCAGGAAGGATACAGGGAAGATTTGGAAGCAGTACTTC. As protein: CATRKDTGKIWKQYF. This chain connects TRBV15 to TRBJ2-7, with D tentatively TRBD1 (6 bases). Germline V gene data show CDR1 as LNHNV and CDR2 as YYDKDF (reference sequence). This CDR3 is 15 amino acids long. Trimming left V 6 bases short and J 8 bases short, with 23 bases between.

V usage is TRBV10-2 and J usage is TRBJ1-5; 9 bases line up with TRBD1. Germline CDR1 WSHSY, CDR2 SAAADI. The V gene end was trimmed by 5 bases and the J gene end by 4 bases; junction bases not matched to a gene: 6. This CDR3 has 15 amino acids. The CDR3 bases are TGCGCCAGCAGTCCTAACAGGGGGCTTAATCAGCCCCAGCATTTT. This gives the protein CASSPNRGLNQPQHF.

Here the CDR3 DNA reads TGTGCCAGCAGCTTAAGCTTCTCTGGAAACACCATATATTTT. Its protein is CASSLSFSGNTIYF. V usage is TRBV11-2 and J usage is TRBJ1-3; D is undetermined. V was pared by 2 bases and J by 0 bases, with 5 bases between. CDR3 length: 14 amino acids. CDR1 is SGHAT and CDR2 is FQNNGV in the germline V gene.